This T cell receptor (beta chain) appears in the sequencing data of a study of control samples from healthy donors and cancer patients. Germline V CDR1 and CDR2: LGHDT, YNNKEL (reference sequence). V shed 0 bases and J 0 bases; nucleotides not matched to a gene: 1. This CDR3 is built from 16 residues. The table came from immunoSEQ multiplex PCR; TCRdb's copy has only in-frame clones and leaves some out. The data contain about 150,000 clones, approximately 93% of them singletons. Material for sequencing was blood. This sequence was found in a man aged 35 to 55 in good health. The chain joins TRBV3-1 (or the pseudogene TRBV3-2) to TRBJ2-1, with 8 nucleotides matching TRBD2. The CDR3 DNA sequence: TGTGCCAGCAGCCAAGAAGCGGGGGCCTCCTACAATGAGCAGTTCTTC. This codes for CASSQEAGASYNEQFF.